The next 25 T cell receptor beta chains were all read from a single sample in a study of STAT5B mutations in CD4+ large granular lymphocyte leukemia. Clones were sequenced by immunoSEQ multiplex PCR, and TCRdb holds only the in-frame ones, with some missing. The repertoire includes about 24,000 clones, about two thirds of them detected once, and 0.55% to 0.75% sits in the top ten. The sequenced material came from CD4+ T cells from blood buffy coats. The receptors here all came from a human donor in good health.

The CDR3 is CAISVGGDEQFF. The CDR3 DNA reads TGTGCCATCAGTGTGGGGGGGGATGAGCAGTTCTTC. The genes are TRBV10-3 and TRBJ2-1, with 7 positions matching TRBD2. Germline V gene lookup returns CDR1 ENHRY and CDR2 SYGVKD. This CDR3 is built from 12 residues. V trimming: 4 bases; J trimming: 8 bases; junction bases outside the gene matches: 2.

Here the CDR3 reads CASSLVVTGGLGSPLHF. In DNA, the CDR3 is TGTGCCAGCAGCTTAGTGGTGACAGGGGGTCTCGGGTCACCCCTCCACTTT. The chain joins TRBV11-3 to TRBJ1-6, with 9 positions matching TRBD1. The germline V gene has CDR1 SGHNT and CDR2 YENEEA. J gave up 10 bases and V 1 base, and 11 bases lay outside the gene matches. The CDR3 extends over 17 amino acids.

CDR3 coding DNA: TGTGCCAGCAGTGGGGAGGTCGAGCAGTACTTC. Amino acids: CASSGEVEQYF. V usage is TRBV2 and J usage is TRBJ2-7; a possible D gene is TRBD2 (6 bases). The germline V and J ends were trimmed by 4 bases and 6 bases, with 7 bases remaining between them. The CDR3 is made up of 11 amino acids. Germline assignment: CDR1 SNHLY and CDR2 FYNNEI. Together with reference TRBV2 and TRBJ2-7, the CDR3 gives the full variable domain: EPEVTQTPSHQVTQMGQEVILRCVPISNHLYFYWYRQILGQKVEFLVSFYNNEISEKSEIFDDQFSVERPDGSNFTLKIRSTKLEDSAMYFCASSGEVEQYFGPGTRLTVT.

V usage is TRBV7-7 and J usage is TRBJ2-3; D is possibly TRBD2 (5 bases). The CDR3 runs 16 residues. Germline assignment: CDR1 SSHAT and CDR2 FNYEAQ (reference sequence). The CDR3 is CASAPTPLSNTDTQYF. The CDR3 DNA follows: TGTGCTAGCGCCCCCACCCCCCTGAGTAACACAGATACGCAGTATTTT.

This chain joins TRBV9 and TRBJ1-1; the D gene is possibly TRBD1 (5 bases). Trimming removed 3 bases from V and 5 bases from J, with 20 bases in between. Per germline, CDR1 SGDLS and CDR2 YYNGEE. The CDR3 contains 16 residues. The CDR3 sequence: CASSGGWSGPGTEAFF. The CDR3 nucleotides are TGTGCCAGCAGCGGGGGGTGGTCGGGGCCGGGGACTGAAGCTTTCTTT. The full variable domain, in which reference TRBV9 and TRBJ1-1 provide the parts outside the CDR3, is DSGVTQTPKHLITATGQRVTLRCSPRSGDLSVYWYQQSLDQGLQFLIQYYNGEERAKGNILERFSAQQFPDLHSELNLSSLELGDSALYFCASSGGWSGPGTEAFFGQGTRLTVV.

The V call is TRBV7-9, the J call TRBJ2-3; perhaps D is TRBD1 or TRBD2 (5 bases each). The CDR3 has 14 amino acids. Germline V gene data show CDR1 as SEHNR and CDR2 as FQNEAQ (reference sequence). Trimming left V 10 bases short and J 0 bases short, with 14 bases between. CDR3 in amino acids: CATAVGASTDTQYF. The CDR3 DNA reads TGTGCCACGGCGGTCGGGGCTAGCACAGATACGCAGTATTTT.

The chain links TRBV9 to TRBJ2-3; TRBD1 might be the D (5 bases). This CDR3 spans 13 amino acids. Trimming took 4 bases from V and 4 from J, leaving 10 bases between them. Germline-derived CDR1 and CDR2 are SGDLS and YYNGEE. CDR3 region: CASSRGWADTQYF. The CDR3 bases are TGTGCCAGCAGCAGGGGTTGGGCAGATACGCAGTATTTT.

The chain links TRBV5-1 to TRBJ2-7; tentative D call: TRBD2 (6 bases). There are 15 residues in the CDR3. Germline CDR1 SGHRS, CDR2 YFSETQ. Trimming took off 3 bases at V and 2 bases at J, with 15 bases between the two ends. As DNA, the CDR3 is TGCGCCAGCAGCTCCGCCGGGACTGCTACCTACGAGCAGTACTTC. Translated, it gives CASSSAGTATYEQYF.

The CDR3 sequence is CASSFWTGRSGSRYEQYF. The CDR3 DNA reads as TGTGCCAGCAGCTTTTGGACAGGGCGTTCGGGGTCGAGATACGAGCAGTACTTC. The gene calls are TRBV7-2 and TRBJ2-7, with 8 bases fitting TRBD1. Per the germline V gene, CDR1 is SGHTA and CDR2 is FQGNSA. The CDR3 consists of 18 residues. V dropped 3 bases and J dropped 4; count of bases not matched to a gene: 17.

V and J are TRBV28 and TRBJ2-1, with D uncertain. Trimming removed 6 bases at V and 5 bases at J, with 11 bases between. The length of the CDR3 is 13 residues. CDR1 and CDR2 from the germline V gene are MDHEN and SYDVKM. The CDR3: CASSSFSDNEQFF. As DNA, the CDR3 is TGTGCCAGCAGCTCCTTTTCGGACAATGAGCAGTTCTTC.

The chain recombines TRBV30 with TRBJ2-1; 9 positions agree with TRBD1. Germline V gene sequence: CDR1 GTSNPN, CDR2 SVGIG (reference sequence). With V trimmed by 0 bases and J by 7 bases, 7 bases remained unmatched. CDR3 length equals 15 residues. The CDR3 loop reads CAWSVGGTGRNEQFF. DNA of the CDR3: TGTGCCTGGAGTGTAGGAGGGACAGGGCGTAATGAGCAGTTCTTC.

There are a few counts of this clone. The chain couples TRBV2 to TRBJ2-7; D is ambiguous. CDR1 and CDR2 (germline): SNHLY, FYNNEI. V was shortened by 7 bases and J by 2 bases, with 12 bases between the two germline ends. The CDR3 is made up of 13 amino acids. Here the CDR3 reads CASKTDVAYEQYF. The DNA for the CDR3 is TGTGCCAGCAAGACGGACGTAGCCTACGAGCAGTACTTC.

J is TRBJ2-1 and V is TRBV28; 7 positions agree with TRBD1. The CDR3 is 14 amino acids. Unmatched junction bases numbered 8, after V lost 10 bases and J lost 2 bases. The germline gives CDR1 MDHEN, CDR2 SYDVKM. This CDR3 is CATTSRGTYNEQFF. The CDR3 nucleotides are TGTGCCACCACGTCCAGGGGGACCTACAATGAGCAGTTCTTC.

This clone was counted a few times. The genes are TRBV6-1 and TRBJ1-5; 7 bases line up with TRBD1. The V gene's germline CDR1 is MNHNS and CDR2 SASEGT. J was trimmed by 1 base and V by 7 bases; bases with no gene match: 7. This CDR3 contains 15 residues. CDR3 nucleotide sequence: TGTGCCAGCATGCTAGAGGGGGCCAGCAATCAGCCCCAGCATTTT. Its translation: CASMLEGASNQPQHF.

The chain couples TRBV11-2 to TRBJ2-7; D not certain. The germline CDR1 and CDR2 sequences are SGHAT and FQNNGV. CDR3 length: 16 residues. Trimming stripped 5 bases from V and 0 bases from J, with 17 bases between. The CDR3, as DNA: TGTGCCAGCAGCGCAAGTTACAGCCTATACTCCTACGAGCAGTACTTC. Its protein product is CASSASYSLYSYEQYF.

The chain has TRBV10-3 and TRBJ1-5; D unclear. The CDR3 contains 14 residues. Germline V gene data show CDR1 as ENHRY and CDR2 as SYGVKD. Trimming removed 4 bases at V and 3 bases at J, with 10 bases between. This CDR3 is CAISASGDNQPQHF. The DNA of the CDR3 is TGTGCCATCAGTGCTTCCGGTGACAATCAGCCCCAGCATTTT.

The gene calls are TRBV7-2 and TRBJ2-2; D unclear. CDR1 and CDR2 from the germline V gene are SGHTA and FQGNSA. The CDR3 has 14 residues. V was trimmed by 3 bases and J by 1 base, leaving 6 bases between them. The CDR3 region has the DNA TGTGCCAGCAGCTTGGGCAGGAACACCGGGGAGCTGTTTTTT. Amino acids: CASSLGRNTGELFF.

The chain employs TRBV11-2 and TRBJ2-2; D is undetermined. The ends were cut back, 5 bases at V and 10 bases at J, with 20 bases in the middle. This CDR3 region has 15 residues. CDR1 is SGHAT and CDR2 is FQNNGV in the germline V gene. The CDR3 spells CASSQTQGLSEELFF. In DNA, the CDR3 is TGTGCCAGCAGCCAAACACAAGGATTATCCGAGGAGCTGTTTTTT.

This clone was counted a single time. The rearrangement joins TRBV7-2 to TRBJ1-2, with a weak D call TRBD1 (5 bases). The V and J ends lost 4 bases and 2 bases respectively, with 14 bases between them. This CDR3 region has 15 residues. CDR1 and CDR2 from the germline V gene are SGHTA and FQGNSA. The CDR3 reads CASSYRGVTNYGYTF. The CDR3 DNA follows: TGTGCCAGCAGCTACCGGGGGGTAACCAACTATGGCTACACCTTC.

J is TRBJ2-3 and V is TRBV7-2; 10 nucleotides align to TRBD2. The trim removed 5 bases at V and 2 bases at J, leaving 4 bases unmatched. The CDR3 runs 15 residues. Germline V gene data show CDR1 as SGHTA and CDR2 as FQGNSA. The CDR3 protein is CASSRSGGATDTQYF. The CDR3 DNA is TGTGCCAGCAGCCGGAGCGGGGGGGCCACAGATACGCAGTATTTT.

This chain connects TRBV7-2 to TRBJ2-5, with 7 nucleotides matching TRBD2. J was trimmed by 9 bases and V by 3 bases; bases with no gene match: 7. The CDR3 totals 13 residues. Looked up from germline, CDR1 is SGHTA and CDR2 is FQGNSA. CDR3 region: CASSFGGRGAQYF. CDR3 DNA sequence: TGTGCCAGCAGCTTTGGCGGCCGGGGGGCCCAGTACTTC.

In its sample, this clone was seen once. The chain links TRBV30 to TRBJ2-3; D gene uncertain. The ends were cut back, 0 bases at V and 0 bases at J, with 16 bases in the middle. Germline values: CDR1 GTSNPN, CDR2 SVGIG (reference sequence). There are 17 residues in the CDR3. CDR3 sequence: CAWSVLRSLPSTDTQYF. In DNA, the CDR3 is TGTGCCTGGAGTGTACTGAGATCGCTACCTAGCACAGATACGCAGTATTTT.

The genes are TRBV7-9 and TRBJ2-2; D not certain. The CDR3 extends over 15 amino acids. Germline V gene lookup returns CDR1 SEHNR and CDR2 FQNEAQ (reference sequence). V lost 5 bases and J 6 bases, leaving 16 bases between the germline ends. Here the CDR3 DNA reads TGTGCCAGCAGCCCCCCGGGCCCAAGGTCCGGGGAGCTGTTTTTT. This sequence encodes CASSPPGPRSGELFF.

This clone was found a few times. The J gene is TRBJ1-1, the V gene TRBV11-2; D might be TRBD1 (6 bases). The V gene lost 3 bases and the J gene lost 1 base, with 12 bases spanning the gap. Germline CDR1 is SGHAT and CDR2 is FQNNGV. The CDR3 consists of 15 residues. DNA for the CDR3: TGTGCCAGCAGCTTCCTACTACAGGGGAACACTGAAGCTTTCTTT. The encoded protein is CASSFLLQGNTEAFF.

The chain is built from TRBV4-3 and TRBJ2-2, with no clear D. Germline V CDR1 and CDR2: LGHNA, YSLEER. Trimming removed 0 bases from V and 1 base from J, with 6 bases in between. The CDR3 covers 15 residues. The chain's CDR3 is CASSQDIWNTGELFF. CDR3 bases: TGCGCCAGCAGCCAAGACATCTGGAACACCGGGGAGCTGTTTTTT.